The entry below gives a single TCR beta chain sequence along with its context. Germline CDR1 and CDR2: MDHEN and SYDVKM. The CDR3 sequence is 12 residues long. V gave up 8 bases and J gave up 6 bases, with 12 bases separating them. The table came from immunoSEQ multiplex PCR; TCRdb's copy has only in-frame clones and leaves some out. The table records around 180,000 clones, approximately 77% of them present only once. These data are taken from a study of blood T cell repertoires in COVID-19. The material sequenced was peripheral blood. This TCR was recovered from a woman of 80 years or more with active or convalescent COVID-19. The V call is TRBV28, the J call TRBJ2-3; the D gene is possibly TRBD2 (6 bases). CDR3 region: CASGGLWDTQYF. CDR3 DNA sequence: TGTGCCAGCGGGGGACTCTGGGATACGCAGTATTTT.